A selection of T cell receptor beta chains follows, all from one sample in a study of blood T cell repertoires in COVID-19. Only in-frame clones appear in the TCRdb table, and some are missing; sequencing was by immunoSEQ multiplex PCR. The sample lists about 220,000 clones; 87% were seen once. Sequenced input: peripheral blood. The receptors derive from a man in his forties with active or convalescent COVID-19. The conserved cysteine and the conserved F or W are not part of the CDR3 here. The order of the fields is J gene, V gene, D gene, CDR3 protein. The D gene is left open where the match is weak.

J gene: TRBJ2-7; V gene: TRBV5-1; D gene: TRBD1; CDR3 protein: ASSSPGQGYAQY
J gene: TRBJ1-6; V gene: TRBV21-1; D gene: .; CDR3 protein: ASSKDRFYNSPLH
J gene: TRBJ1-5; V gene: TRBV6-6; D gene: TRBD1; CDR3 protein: ASRRTGGRQPQH
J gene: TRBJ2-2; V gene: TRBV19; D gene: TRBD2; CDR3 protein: ASKIGAGETGELF
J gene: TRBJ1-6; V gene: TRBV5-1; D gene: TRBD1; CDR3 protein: ASSPGTAESSYNSPLH
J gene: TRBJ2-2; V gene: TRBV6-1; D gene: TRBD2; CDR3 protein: ASSEGAGGAGELF
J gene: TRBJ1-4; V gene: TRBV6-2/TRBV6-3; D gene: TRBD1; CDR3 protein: ASSSRPTGESEKLF
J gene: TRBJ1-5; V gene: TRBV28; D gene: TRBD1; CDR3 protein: ASSLRTGAYSNQPQH
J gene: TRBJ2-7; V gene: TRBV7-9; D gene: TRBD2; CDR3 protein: ASSSTSGSSYEQY
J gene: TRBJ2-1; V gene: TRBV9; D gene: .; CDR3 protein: ASSVEGTLVGEQF
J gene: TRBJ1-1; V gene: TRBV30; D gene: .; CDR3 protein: AWGTGQNTEAF
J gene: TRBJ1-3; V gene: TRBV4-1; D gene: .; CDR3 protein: ASSQDRVGGPTIY
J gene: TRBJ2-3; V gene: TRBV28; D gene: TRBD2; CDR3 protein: ASSFTGLLTDTQY
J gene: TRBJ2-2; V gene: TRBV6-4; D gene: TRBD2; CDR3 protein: ASSKFGSGSTGELF
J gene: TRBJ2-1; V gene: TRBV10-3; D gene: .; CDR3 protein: AIGGRQYNEQF
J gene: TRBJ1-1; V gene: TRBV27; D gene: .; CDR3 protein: ASSLLITGGTEAF
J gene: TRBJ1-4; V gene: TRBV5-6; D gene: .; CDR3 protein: ASSRRGGEKLF
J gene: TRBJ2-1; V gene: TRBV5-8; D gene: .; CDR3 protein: ASRDSNEQF
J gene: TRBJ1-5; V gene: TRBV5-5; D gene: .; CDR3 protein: ASSLVQSGVPSNQPQH
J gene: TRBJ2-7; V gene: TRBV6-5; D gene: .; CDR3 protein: ASRTALTAIYEQY
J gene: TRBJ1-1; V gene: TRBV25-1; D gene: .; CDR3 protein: ASSESPGMNTEAF
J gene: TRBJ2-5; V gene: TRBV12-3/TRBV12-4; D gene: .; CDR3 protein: ASAREETQY
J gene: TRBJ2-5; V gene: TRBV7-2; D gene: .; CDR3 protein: ASSLVGRGVQETQY
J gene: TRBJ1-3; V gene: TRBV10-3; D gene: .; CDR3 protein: AISENNTPRISGNTIY
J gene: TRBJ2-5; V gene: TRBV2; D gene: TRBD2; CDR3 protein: ASWGSEPVRLAGETQY
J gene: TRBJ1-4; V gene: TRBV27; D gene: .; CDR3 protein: ASSFSGVNEKLF
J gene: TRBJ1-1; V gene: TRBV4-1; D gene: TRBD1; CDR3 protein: ASSFRTQGGRNTEAF
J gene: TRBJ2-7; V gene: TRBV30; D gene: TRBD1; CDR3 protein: AWVDREYEQY
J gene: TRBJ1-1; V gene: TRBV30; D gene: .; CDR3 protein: AWSAGLNTEAF
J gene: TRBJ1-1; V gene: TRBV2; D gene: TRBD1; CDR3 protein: ASSAQGGSTEAF
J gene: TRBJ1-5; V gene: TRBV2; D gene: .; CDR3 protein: ASSEYIGQGQPQH
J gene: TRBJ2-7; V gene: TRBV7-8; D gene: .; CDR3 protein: AGSRGSLYEQY
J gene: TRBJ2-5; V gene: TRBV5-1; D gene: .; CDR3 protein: ASSLEEARTQY
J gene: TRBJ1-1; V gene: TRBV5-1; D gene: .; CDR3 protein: ASTLSPDRGEAF
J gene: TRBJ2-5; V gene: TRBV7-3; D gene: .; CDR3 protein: ASSPRQAGLETQY
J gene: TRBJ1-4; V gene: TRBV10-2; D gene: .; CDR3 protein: ASSEFRARGEKLF
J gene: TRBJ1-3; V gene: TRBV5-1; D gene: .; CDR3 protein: ASSLGQGLDTIY
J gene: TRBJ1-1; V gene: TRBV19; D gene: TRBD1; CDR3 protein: ASSEDRGYLNTEAF
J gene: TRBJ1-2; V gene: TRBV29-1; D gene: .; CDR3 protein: SVVWTNIPYGYT
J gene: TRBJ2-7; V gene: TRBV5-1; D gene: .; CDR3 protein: ASSLDVRVKPYEQY
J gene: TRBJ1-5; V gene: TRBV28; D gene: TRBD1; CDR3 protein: ASIPGQLNQPQH
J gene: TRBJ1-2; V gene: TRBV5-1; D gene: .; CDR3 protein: ASSYQDAGYT
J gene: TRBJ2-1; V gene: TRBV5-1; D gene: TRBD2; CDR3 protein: ASSPGLAGAGLTQQF
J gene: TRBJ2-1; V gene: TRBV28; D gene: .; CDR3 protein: ASSLLASGSYNEQF
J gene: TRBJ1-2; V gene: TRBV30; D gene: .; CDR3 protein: AWSVSGYGYT
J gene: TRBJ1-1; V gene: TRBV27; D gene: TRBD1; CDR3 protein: ASSSPTGGFTEAF
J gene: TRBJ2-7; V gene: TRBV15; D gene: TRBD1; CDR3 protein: ATREAGTGYEQY
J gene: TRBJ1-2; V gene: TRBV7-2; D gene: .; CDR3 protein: ASSLAGLYGYT
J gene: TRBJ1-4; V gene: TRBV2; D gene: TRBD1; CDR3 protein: ASRDKSTGGREKLF
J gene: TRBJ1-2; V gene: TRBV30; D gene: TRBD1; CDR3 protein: AWIRTGGANYGYT
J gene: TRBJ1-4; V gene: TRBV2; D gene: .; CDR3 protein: ASSVGQLNEKLF
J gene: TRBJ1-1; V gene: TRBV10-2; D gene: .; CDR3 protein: ASSDFVRDAEAF
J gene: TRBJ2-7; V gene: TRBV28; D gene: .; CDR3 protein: ASGHLNTYEQY
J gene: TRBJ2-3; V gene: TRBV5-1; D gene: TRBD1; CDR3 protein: ASSMDRGLDTQY
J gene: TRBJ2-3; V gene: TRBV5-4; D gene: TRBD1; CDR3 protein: ASSRATGPRTDTQY
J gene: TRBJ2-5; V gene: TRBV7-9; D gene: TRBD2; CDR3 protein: ASSLSQGLAETQY
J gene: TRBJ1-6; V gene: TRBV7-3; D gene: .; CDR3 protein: ASSLQVAGEGSPLH
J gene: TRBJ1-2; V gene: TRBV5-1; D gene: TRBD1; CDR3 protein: ASSSGQTVNYGYT
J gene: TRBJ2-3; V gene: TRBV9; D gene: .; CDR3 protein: ASSELSLWVAEGGRDTQY
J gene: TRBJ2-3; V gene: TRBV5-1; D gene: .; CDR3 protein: ASSQDSYTDTQY